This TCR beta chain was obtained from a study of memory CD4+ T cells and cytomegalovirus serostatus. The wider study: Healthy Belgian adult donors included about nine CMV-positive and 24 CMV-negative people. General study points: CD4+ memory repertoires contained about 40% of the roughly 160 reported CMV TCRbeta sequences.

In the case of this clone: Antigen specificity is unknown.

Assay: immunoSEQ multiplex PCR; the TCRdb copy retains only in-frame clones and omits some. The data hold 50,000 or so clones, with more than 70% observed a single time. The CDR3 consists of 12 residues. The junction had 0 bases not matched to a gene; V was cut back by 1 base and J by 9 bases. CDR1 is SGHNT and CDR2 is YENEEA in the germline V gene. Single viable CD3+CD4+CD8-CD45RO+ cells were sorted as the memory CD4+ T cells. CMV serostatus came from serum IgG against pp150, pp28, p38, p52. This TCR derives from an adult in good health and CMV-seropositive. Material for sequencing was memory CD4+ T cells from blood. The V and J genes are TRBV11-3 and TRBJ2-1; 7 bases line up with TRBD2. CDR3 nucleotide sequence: TGTGCCAGCAGCTTAGGGGAGGGTGAGCAGTTCTTC. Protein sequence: CASSLGEGEQFF. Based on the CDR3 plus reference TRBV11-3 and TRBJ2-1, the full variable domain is EAGVVQSPRYKIIEKKQPVAFWCNPISGHNTLYWYLQNLGQGPELLIRYENEEAVDDSQLPKDRFSAERLKGVDSTLKIQPAELGDSAVYLCASSLGEGEQFFGPGTRLTVL.